Reported below is one TCR beta chain. The CDR3 consists of 13 residues. V lost 6 bases to trimming and J lost 5 bases, with 10 bases between them. Germline CDR1 SGHVS, CDR2 FQNEAQ. Sample-barcoded 5' priming and a J-beta primer mix drove a second PCR of about 7 to 12 cycles. Every sample returned 2.5 million or more CDR3-containing paired-end reads. TCRdb reprocessed the 5' RACE reads with MiXCR, giving one entry per CDR3 protein. There are over 1.5 million distinct CDR3 sequences in the sample; just under 50% occur only once, and 2.1% lies in the top ten. These data come from a study of blood T cells in healthy people across ages.

This TCR derives from a woman aged 40 to 50 in good health. Sequencing used blood. V gene TRBV7-8 combines with J gene TRBJ2-2; possibly TRBD2 for D (6 bases). The CDR3 DNA reads TGTGCCAGCAGACCACGGGAGACCGGGGAGCTGTTTTTT. It codes for CASRPRETGELFF. The full variable domain, with the rest looked up from reference TRBV7-8 and TRBJ2-2, is GAGVSQSPRYKVAKRGQDVALRCDPISGHVSLFWYQQALGQGPEFLTYFQNEAQLDKSGLPSDRFFAERPEGSVSTLKIQRTQQEDSAVYLCASRPRETGELFFGEGSRLTVL.